Listed here are 26 T cell receptor beta chains from one sample, sequenced in a study of Ad26.COV2.S vaccination and SARS-CoV-2 variants (dated by TCRdb to the early 2020s). The treatment or condition label here, explained by the study, means: roughly 19 received Ad26.COV2.S at low or high dose, single or two shots; 5 received placebo; per-sample allocation not given. For vaccine and placebo recipients, repertoires were sequenced using samples collected on day 63 after the first injection. Libraries were prepared through the immunoSEQ multiplex PCR assay. Entries here come from immuneACCESS through TCRdb and include only in-frame sequences with V and J called. Some clones fail to appear in such tables; in the studies checked, an unresolved V gene covers under half of the shortfall, and the cause of the remainder is unknown. The sample contains about 450,000 clones, nearly 90% of them found a single time. The ten largest clonotypes hold approximately 2.5% of the sample.

The source was peripheral blood, collected in a trial of Ad26.COV2.S vaccine versus placebo. The receptors derive from a person aged 18 to 65 who received the Ad26.COV2.S COVID-19 vaccine or a placebo.

The chain carries TRBV2 and TRBJ2-5; D might be TRBD1 (5 bases). This CDR3 contains 15 residues. Germline V lookup: CDR1 SNHLY, CDR2 FYNNEI. V was pared by 3 bases and J by 5 bases, with 16 bases between. CDR3 coding DNA: TGTGCCAGCAGTGACGAAGGGGCGCTTGGGGAGACCCAGTACTTC. Translation gives CASSDEGALGETQYF.

The V call is TRBV2, the J call TRBJ1-5, with D hard to call. This CDR3 is built from 12 residues. V lost 6 bases and J lost 6, with 9 bases in between. Germline CDR1 is SNHLY and CDR2 is FYNNEI. DNA for the CDR3: TGTGCCAGCAGAGCATATACTCAGCCCCAGCATTTT. Its translation is CASRAYTQPQHF.

The chain joins TRBV5-1 to TRBJ2-1; D perhaps matches TRBD2 (6 bases). Germline V lookup: CDR1 SGHRS, CDR2 YFSETQ. The V end was cut by 2 bases, the J end by 3 bases, with 9 bases between. The CDR3 has 14 residues. CDR3 DNA sequence: TGCGCCAGCAGCTTTGGAGCGGGCTACAATGAGCAGTTCTTC. Translating it yields CASSFGAGYNEQFF.

In regard to this clone: The same CDR3 arises from other DNA sequences in this sample as well. The rearrangement links TRBV5-1 to TRBJ1-2; D is undetermined. V lost 2 bases, J lost 2 bases, and 10 bases lay in between. Germline CDR1 is SGHRS and CDR2 is YFSETQ. This CDR3 has 14 amino acids. This CDR3 reads CASSFQDLNYGYTF. In DNA, the CDR3 is TGCGCCAGCAGCTTTCAGGATTTAAACTATGGCTACACCTTC.

Comment on this clone: This sample includes further DNA sequences coding for the same CDR3. The V call is TRBV19, the J call TRBJ1-1, with D tentatively TRBD1 (6 bases). The V gene lost 3 bases and the J gene lost 3 bases, with 11 bases spanning the gap. The CDR3 is made up of 14 amino acids. The germline V gene encodes CDR1 LNHDA and CDR2 SQIVND (reference sequence). The CDR3 DNA follows: TGTGCCAGTAGTATCGGGCAGGGGTACACTGAAGCTTTCTTT. Translated, it gives CASSIGQGYTEAFF. The entire variable domain, with the rest obtained from reference TRBV19 and TRBJ1-1, is as follows: DGGITQSPKYLFRKEGQNVTLSCEQNLNHDAMYWYRQDPGQGLRLIYYSQIVNDFQKGDIAEGYSVSREKKESFPLTVTSAQKNPTAFYLCASSIGQGYTEAFFGQGTRLTVV.

The chain uses TRBV19 and TRBJ1-1; D is possibly TRBD1 (5 bases). V was clipped by 3 bases and J by 5 bases, with 7 bases between them. Per the germline V gene, CDR1 is LNHDA and CDR2 is SQIVND (reference sequence). The CDR3 consists of 12 residues. CDR3 in DNA: TGTGCCAGTAGTATGAGGGGAACTGAAGCTTTCTTT. The encoded protein is CASSMRGTEAFF.

CDR3 nucleotide sequence: TGTGCCACCTGCAAAATGGTTACCAACGTCCTGACTTTC. Translating it yields CATCKMVTNVLTF. This rearrangement joins TRBV28 to TRBJ2-6; D is uncertain. Trimming shortened V by 10 bases and J by 8 bases, and 15 bases separated the two germline ends. Germline V gives CDR1 MDHEN, CDR2 SYDVKM. The CDR3 sequence is 13 residues long.

The chain carries TRBV18 and TRBJ2-6, with TRBD1 matching over 9 bases. Per the germline V gene, CDR1 is KGHSH and CDR2 is LQKENI. The CDR3 is made up of 17 amino acids. Losses at the gene ends were 6 bases for V and 0 bases for J; bases not matched to a gene: 6. CDR3 protein: CASSRGQGSSGANVLTF. The CDR3 bases are TGTGCCAGCTCCCGAGGACAGGGGAGCTCTGGGGCCAACGTCCTGACTTTC.

This clone has just a few counts. The chain couples TRBV5-1 to TRBJ2-7, with D possibly TRBD2 on 5 matching bases. This CDR3 has 13 residues. The V end lost 4 bases, the J end lost 4 bases, and 12 bases lay between the germline ends. Germline assignment: CDR1 SGHRS and CDR2 YFSETQ. CDR3 nucleotides: TGCGCCAGCAGCGTCGAGGGAGAATACGAGCAGTACGTC. The encoded protein is CASSVEGEYEQYV.

The V and J genes are TRBV12-3 or TRBV12-4 and TRBJ1-5; unclear D gene. V shed 2 bases and J shed 7 bases, with 6 bases lying between them. The CDR3 has 12 amino acids. The DNA for the CDR3 is TGTGCCAGCAGTTTACTGGGGCAGCCCCAGCATTTT. It encodes CASSLLGQPQHF.

The chain carries TRBV2 and TRBJ2-5; no reliable D call. V was cut by 3 bases and J by 5 bases, with 4 bases left in between. Per the germline V gene, CDR1 is SNHLY and CDR2 is FYNNEI. The CDR3 is 11 residues long. The CDR3 protein is CASSEYETQYF. CDR3 sequence (DNA): TGTGCCAGCAGTGAGTACGAGACCCAGTACTTC. The full variable domain, in which reference TRBV2 and TRBJ2-5 provide the parts outside the CDR3, is EPEVTQTPSHQVTQMGQEVILRCVPISNHLYFYWYRQILGQKVEFLVSFYNNEISEKSEIFDDQFSVERPDGSNFTLKIRSTKLEDSAMYFCASSEYETQYFGPGTRLLVL.

The rearrangement uses TRBV19 and TRBJ1-2; TRBD1 is a possible D gene (5 bases). The CDR3 is 14 amino acids. The V end lost 3 bases, the J end lost 2 bases, and 10 bases lay between the germline ends. Germline CDR1 LNHDA, CDR2 SQIVND (reference sequence). CDR3: CASSMWGGNYGYTF. The CDR3 nucleotides are TGTGCCAGTAGTATGTGGGGCGGGAACTATGGCTACACCTTC.

The CDR3 DNA reads as TGTGCCACCAGTGATCCCCGGGACAGGGCCAATGAGCAGTTCTTC. Residues: CATSDPRDRANEQFF. The chain is built from TRBV24-1 and TRBJ2-1, with 9 bases fitting TRBD1. Trimming removed 3 bases from V and 6 bases from J; junction bases left unmatched: 5. CDR1 KGHDR and CDR2 SFDVKD come from the germline V gene. This CDR3 is built from 15 residues.

The rearrangement joins TRBV24-1 to TRBJ2-3; possibly TRBD2 for D (5 bases). Trimming shortened V by 0 bases and J by 0 bases, and 12 bases separated the two germline ends. Germline V CDR1 and CDR2: KGHDR, SFDVKD. This CDR3 spans 17 amino acids. The CDR3 loop is CATSDLPGRGSTDTQYF. DNA of the CDR3: TGTGCCACCAGTGATTTGCCGGGGAGAGGTAGCACAGATACGCAGTATTTT.

The CDR3 sequence: CATSSRKPYNEQFF. The CDR3, as DNA: TGTGCCACCAGCAGCAGGAAACCCTACAATGAGCAGTTCTTC. The rearrangement links TRBV15 to TRBJ2-1; D uncertain. In germline, CDR1 is LNHNV, CDR2 YYDKDF (reference sequence). V was trimmed by 3 bases and J by 2 bases, leaving 8 bases between them. This CDR3 region has 14 residues.

V gene TRBV29-1 combines with J gene TRBJ2-1; 10 nucleotides align to TRBD2. The CDR3 is 14 amino acids. The V gene's germline CDR1 is SQVTM and CDR2 ANQGSEA. Losses at the gene ends were 4 bases for V and 7 bases for J; bases not matched to a gene: 7. CDR3 coding DNA: TGCAGCGTTGGGCGGCTAGCGGGGGTTAATGAGCAGTTCTTC. Protein sequence: CSVGRLAGVNEQFF.

The chain uses TRBV7-2 and TRBJ2-1, with D possibly called TRBD1 or TRBD2 (5 bases each). Per the germline V gene, CDR1 is SGHTA and CDR2 is FQGNSA. CDR3 size: 14 residues. V lost 5 bases and J lost 6, with 14 bases in between. The CDR3 reads CASSLRGQFNEQFF. The CDR3 nucleotides read TGTGCCAGCAGCCTGAGGGGCCAGTTCAATGAGCAGTTCTTC.

The gene calls are TRBV10-3 and TRBJ1-5; the match to TRBD1 covers 9 bases. Unmatched junction bases numbered 4, after V lost 1 base and J lost 9 bases. Germline lookup yields CDR1 ENHRY and CDR2 SYGVKD. This CDR3 region has 14 residues. The DNA for the CDR3 is TGTGCCATCAGTGAGTGGGACAGGGCTGGGCCCCAGCATTTT. It specifies CAISEWDRAGPQHF.

The CDR3 is CASSHGQTYEQYF. In DNA form, the CDR3 reads TGTGCCAGCAGCCATGGACAGACCTACGAGCAGTACTTC. The J gene is TRBJ2-7, the V gene TRBV3-1 (or the pseudogene TRBV3-2); D is perhaps TRBD1 (6 bases). There are 13 residues in the CDR3. V was clipped by 3 bases and J by 2 bases, with 8 bases between them. CDR1 and CDR2 (germline): LGHDT, YNNKEL (reference sequence).

This rearrangement joins TRBV14 to TRBJ2-2, with D unclear. Trimming removed 1 base at V and 7 bases at J, with 13 bases between. This CDR3 contains 15 residues. Germline V lookup: CDR1 SGHDN, CDR2 FVKESK. CDR3 coding DNA: TGTGCCAGCAGCCAAGGTTTAGCCGTATACGGGGAGCTGTTTTTT. This sequence encodes CASSQGLAVYGELFF.

In its sample, this clone was seen once. This chain connects TRBV12-3 or TRBV12-4 to TRBJ2-2; D might be TRBD1 (6 bases). Trimming cost V 8 bases and J 5 bases, with 12 bases left between them. The CDR3 length is 13 residues. As DNA, the CDR3 is TGTGCCAGCGGGGTAGGGGGTACCGGGGAGCTGTTTTTT. This encodes CASGVGGTGELFF.

CDR3 sequence: CASSPWTEDQETQYF. Written as DNA, the CDR3 is TGTGCCAGCAGCCCGTGGACGGAGGACCAAGAGACCCAGTACTTC. This chain connects TRBV5-6 to TRBJ2-5; tentative D call: TRBD2 (5 bases). The CDR3 consists of 15 residues. Germline V gene data show CDR1 as SGHDT and CDR2 as YYEEEE. V dropped 4 bases and J dropped 0 bases, with 13 bases sitting between them.

V usage is TRBV4-2 and J usage is TRBJ1-1, with D possibly being TRBD1 (5 bases). The CDR3 is made up of 14 amino acids. The germline V and J ends were trimmed by 0 bases and 6 bases, with 11 bases remaining between them. CDR1 is LGHNA and CDR2 is YNFKEQ in the germline V gene. The CDR3 region has the DNA TGTGCCAGCAGCCAAGAGCGGGGCTTAGCTGAAGCTTTCTTT. As protein: CASSQERGLAEAFF.

This chain's CDR3 is CASSIRPNGAGDTEAFF. In DNA, the CDR3 is TGTGCCAGCAGTATACGTCCCAACGGGGCCGGGGACACTGAAGCTTTCTTT. The V and J genes are TRBV6-2 or TRBV6-3 and TRBJ1-1, with a weak D call TRBD1 (5 bases). Per germline, CDR1 MNHEY and CDR2 SVGEGT. Trimming took off 5 bases at V and 3 bases at J, with 22 bases between the two ends. The CDR3 extends over 17 amino acids.

The chain joins TRBV6-2 or TRBV6-3 to TRBJ1-5, with a weak D call TRBD1 (5 bases). Trimming removed 1 base at V and 5 bases at J, with 15 bases between. CDR3 length equals 16 residues. CDR1 and CDR2 (germline): MNHEY, SVGEGT. CDR3 amino acids: CASSYLGHGGDQPQHF. In DNA, the CDR3 is TGTGCCAGCAGTTACTTGGGCCACGGGGGGGATCAGCCCCAGCATTTT.

This clone has just one count. The rearrangement links TRBV11-3 to TRBJ1-2, with D uncertain. The CDR3 is 13 amino acids. Germline lookup yields CDR1 SGHNT and CDR2 YENEEA. The V end was cut by 3 bases, the J end by 0 bases, with 5 bases between. As DNA, the CDR3 is TGTGCCAGCAGCTTGTCCTCTAACTATGGCTACACCTTC. Residues: CASSLSSNYGYTF.